The 11 T cell receptor beta chains in this list originate from one sample, sequenced in a study of T cell responses to AZD1222 COVID-19 vaccine. The method was immunoSEQ multiplex PCR; TCRdb's version includes in-frame clones alone and lacks a portion of them. The table includes 100,000 to 150,000 clones, 75% to 95% detected once. The specimen comprised peripheral blood, sampled on day 0 of AZD1222 vaccination. These receptors came from an adult in good health.

This chain joins TRBV19 and TRBJ1-1; D might be TRBD1 (6 bases). The V gene's germline CDR1 is LNHDA and CDR2 SQIVND (reference sequence). The CDR3 is made up of 18 amino acids. Trimming took 5 bases from V and 1 from J, leaving 23 bases between them. CDR3 residues: CASSPTPSLTGQNTEAFF. DNA for the CDR3: TGTGCCAGTAGTCCCACCCCTTCACTGACAGGCCAGAACACTGAAGCTTTCTTT.

This chain joins TRBV27 and TRBJ1-2; perhaps TRBD1 as D (5 bases). Germline CDR1 MNHEY, CDR2 SMNVEV (reference sequence). The CDR3 length is 14 residues. The V end was cut by 6 bases, the J end by 4 bases, with 15 bases between. Here the CDR3 reads CASSTGGGGYGYTF. CDR3 bases: TGTGCCAGCAGCACAGGTGGGGGAGGCTATGGCTACACCTTC.

The chain carries TRBV16 and TRBJ1-5, with a possible D match to TRBD1 (5 bases). Germline V gene data show CDR1 as KGHSY and CDR2 as FQNENV. Trimming took 2 bases from V and 4 from J, leaving 12 bases between them. This CDR3 spans 15 amino acids. The CDR3 loop is CASSQSPGGNQPQHF. The DNA for the CDR3 is TGTGCCAGCAGCCAAAGTCCCGGGGGAAATCAGCCCCAGCATTTT.

V usage is TRBV10-1 and J usage is TRBJ1-1; 7 positions match TRBD1. Germline V gene data show CDR1 as WNHNN and CDR2 as SYGVQD (reference sequence). The CDR3 consists of 15 residues. V shed 8 bases and J 1 base; nucleotides not matched to a gene: 10. This CDR3 is CASPQVNRGNTEAFF. Written as DNA, the CDR3 is TGCGCCAGCCCTCAGGTGAACAGGGGGAACACTGAAGCTTTCTTT.

This clone occurred once. This sequence joins TRBV30 and TRBJ2-7; D may be TRBD1 (6 bases). Trimming stripped 3 bases from V and 0 bases from J, with 15 bases between. CDR1 and CDR2 (germline): GTSNPN, SVGIG (reference sequence). The length of the CDR3 is 15 residues. The CDR3 region has the DNA TGTGCCTGGAGCCCCGGCCACAGGGTCTCCTACGAGCAGTACTTC. This codes for CAWSPGHRVSYEQYF. The full variable domain, in which reference TRBV30 and TRBJ2-7 provide the parts outside the CDR3, is SQTIHQWPATLVQPVGSPLSLECTVEGTSNPNLYWYRQAAGRGLQLLFYSVGIGQISSEVPQNLSASRPQDRQFILSSKKLLLSDSGFYLCAWSPGHRVSYEQYFGPGTRLTVT.

This chain links TRBV1 with TRBJ2-7; the table's D call, TRBD2, has no DNA check behind it. TRBV1 is flagged as a pseudogene. CDR3 length: 14 residues. Written as DNA, the CDR3 is TGCACCAGCAGCCAAATTCCTTCGTCCTACGAGCAGTACTTC. This encodes CTSSQIPSSYEQYF.

This chain joins TRBV9 and TRBJ2-6; D ambiguous. Germline values: CDR1 SGDLS, CDR2 YYNGEE. V was clipped by 3 bases and J by 2 bases, with 6 bases between them. There are 14 residues in the CDR3. The CDR3 is CASSARAGANVLTF. The CDR3 nucleotides are TGTGCCAGCAGCGCCCGAGCTGGGGCCAACGTCCTGACTTTC.

V is TRBV5-1 and J is TRBJ2-3; no definite D call. CDR1 is SGHRS, CDR2 YFSETQ, per germline. The CDR3 consists of 11 residues. Between the trimmed V and J ends, which lost 1 base and 5 bases, there was a span of 2 bases. The DNA for the CDR3 is TGCGCCAGCAGCTTGCGAGATACGCAGTATTTT. This codes for CASSLRDTQYF.

The rearrangement links TRBV27 to TRBJ2-1; unclear D gene. Germline CDR1 MNHEY, CDR2 SMNVEV (reference sequence). V dropped 1 base and J dropped 5 bases, with 12 bases sitting between them. The CDR3 runs to 15 residues. The CDR3: CASSLLDVINNEQFF. In DNA, the CDR3 is TGTGCCAGCAGTTTATTAGACGTTATAAACAATGAGCAGTTCTTC.

The genes are TRBV21-1 and TRBJ2-7; TRBD1 is the table's D call and was not checked against the DNA. TRBV21-1 is classified as a pseudogene. This CDR3 comprises 14 residues. The CDR3 loop is CASNLGVYSYEQYF. CDR3 nucleotide sequence: TGTGCCAGCAACCTAGGGGTGTACTCCTACGAGCAGTACTTC.

The CDR3, as DNA: TGTGCCAGCAGCTTAGGACGACTAGCGGGAAGGAATGAGCAGTTCTTC. The encoded protein is CASSLGRLAGRNEQFF. The chain combines TRBV7-6 with TRBJ2-1; 11 nucleotides match TRBD2. Germline values: CDR1 SGHVS, CDR2 FNYEAQ. CDR3 length: 16 residues. J lost 7 bases, V lost 1 base, and 6 bases had no gene match.